This TCR beta chain was identified in a study of T cell responses to AZD1222 COVID-19 vaccine. Study-level points and caveats: Donors were mostly white British, more females; clonal diversity possibly underestimated.

About this clone: Its target is unknown.

The V gene's germline CDR1 is MNHEY and CDR2 SVGAGI. V lost 6 bases and J 0 bases, leaving 6 bases between the germline ends. The CDR3 is made up of 13 amino acids. Libraries were prepared by immunoSEQ multiplex PCR; TCRdb keeps only in-frame clonotypes and omits some of them. The sample lists about 150,000 clones, roughly 90% occurring once. The gene calls are TRBV6-5 and TRBJ2-1; no clear D. This TCR derives from an adult in good health. This specimen was peripheral blood, taken on day 0 of AZD1222 vaccination. DNA of the CDR3: TGTGCCAGCAGGGCTAGCTCCTACAATGAGCAGTTCTTC. This gives the protein CASRASSYNEQFF.